This T cell receptor beta chain was captured by sequencing in a study of T cell repertoires in cytomegalovirus infection. This clonotype was observed a few times. The antigen is undetermined. Study results and caveats: Using cumulative public TCR beta family frequency, the authors identified those who carried CMV together with the relevant HLA.

The V end was cut by 6 bases, the J end by 8 bases, with 13 bases between. Germline assignment: CDR1 MDHEN and CDR2 SYDVKM. The CDR3 contains 12 residues. MiXCR, run by TCRdb on the reads, gives a single entry per CDR3 protein. This table has over 200,000 distinct CDR3 sequences, roughly 15% appearing once. The gene calls are TRBV28 and TRBJ1-2; D is unclear. The source of this sequence is a human donor in good health (CMV status not recorded). Some clones in this sample may be carry-over from other donors' samples. Sample: PBMCs. CDR3 residues: CASSLTLQGYTF. The CDR3 DNA reads as TGTGCCAGCAGCTTGACTCTACAGGGCTACACCTTC.